This TCR beta chain was sequenced in a study of blood T cell repertoires in COVID-19. The CDR3 loop spans 14 amino acids. Trimming took 3 bases from V and 2 from J, leaving 11 bases between them. Germline V gene lookup returns CDR1 LNHDA and CDR2 SQIVND (reference sequence). The protocol was immunoSEQ multiplex PCR, while the TCRdb copy is restricted to in-frame clones and leaves out a portion. This table holds fewer than 70,000 clones, roughly 83% found once. The sample was peripheral blood. V is TRBV19 and J is TRBJ2-7; D is undetermined. This receptor was obtained from a man aged 45-65 years with active COVID-19. As DNA, the CDR3 is TGTGCCAGTAGTATTTATGGCGGCGCCTACGAGCAGTACTTC. This translates into CASSIYGGAYEQYF.